This TCR beta chain stems from a study of blood T cell repertoires in COVID-19. For the study at large: Sources were T cells, B-cell-depleted T cells, or PBMCs; the material itself was cDNA or gDNA.

Measured with immunoSEQ multiplex PCR; TCRdb has only the in-frame clones, and not every one. The table has a few hundred thousand clones, over 75% seen once; the top ten hold 0.87%. The germline CDR1 and CDR2 sequences are SGHNT and YENEEA. The CDR3 length is 16 residues. With V trimmed by 1 base and J by 5 bases, 7 bases remained unmatched. The sample taken for sequencing was peripheral blood. The receptor was derived from a human donor with COVID-19, enrolled during active disease. The donor label of this sample is uncertain. This chain joins TRBV11-3 and TRBJ2-1; 8 bases line up with TRBD2. The CDR3 region is CASSLGQAGVDNEQFF. CDR3 coding DNA: TGTGCCAGCAGCTTAGGTCAAGCGGGAGTCGACAATGAGCAGTTCTTC.